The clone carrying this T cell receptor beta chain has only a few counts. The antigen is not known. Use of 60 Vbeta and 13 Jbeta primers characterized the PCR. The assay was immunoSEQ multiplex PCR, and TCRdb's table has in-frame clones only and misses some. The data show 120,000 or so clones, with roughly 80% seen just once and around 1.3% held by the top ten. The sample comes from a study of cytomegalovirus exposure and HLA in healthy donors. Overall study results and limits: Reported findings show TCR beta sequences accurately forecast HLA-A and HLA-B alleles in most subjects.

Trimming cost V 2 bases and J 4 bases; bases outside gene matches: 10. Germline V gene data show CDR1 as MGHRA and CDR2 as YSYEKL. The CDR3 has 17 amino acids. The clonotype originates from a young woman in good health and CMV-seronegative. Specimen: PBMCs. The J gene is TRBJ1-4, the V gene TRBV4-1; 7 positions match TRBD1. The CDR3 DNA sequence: TGCGCCAGCAGCCAAAAAGCTACGGACAGGCTTAATGAAAAACTGTTTTTT. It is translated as CASSQKATDRLNEKLFF.